These T cell receptor beta chains were read from a single sample in a study of OX40 agonist ivuxolimab in advanced cancers. The repertoire was sequenced with immunoSEQ multiplex PCR; TCRdb's copy has only in-frame clones and lacks some. The sample carries some 10,000 clones, 60% to 85% recorded once. The material sequenced was CD4+ or CD8+ T cells sorted from blood, taken in a trial of the OX40 agonist ivuxolimab. Source of these receptors: an adult with an advanced solid tumor such as melanoma, head and neck, liver or kidney cancer. The CDR3 runs from the conserved cysteine through the conserved F or W. D genes are given only for firm matches. Clone size appears in some rows only: once, few, many, or a class for an expanded clone.

TRBV30	once	TRBJ1-4	NA	TGTGCCTGGAGCCTGGGCCCTAATGAAAAACTGTTTTTT	CAWSLGPNEKLFF
TRBV28	few	TRBJ1-3	TRBD1	TGTGCCAGCAGCCGACAGGGCTCATACTCTGGAAACACCATATATTTT	CASSRQGSYSGNTIYF
TRBV7-8	NA	TRBJ1-1	NA	TGTGCCAGCAGGGGTCCGGGGGCGAAGACTGAAGCTTTCTTT	CASRGPGAKTEAFF
TRBV4-1	NA	TRBJ2-7	TRBD2	TGCGCCAGCAGCCACCGTGATAGCGGGGCCTACGAGCAGTACTTC	CASSHRDSGAYEQYF
TRBV28	few	TRBJ2-1	TRBD2	TGTGCCAGCAGCCCCCTGGCCAGCGGGAGGGCCAATGAGCAGTTCTTC	CASSPLASGRANEQFF
TRBV6-4	NA	TRBJ1-1	NA	TGTGCCAGCAGTGATTTCTGGGGAGCTTTCTTT	CASSDFWGAFF
TRBV23-1	NA	TRBJ2-7	NA	TGCGCCAGCAGTCACCCAGCGCTGAGGCGAGAGTTCCACGAGCAGTACTTC	CASSHPALRREFHEQYF
TRBV7-9	NA	TRBJ1-1	NA	TGTGCCAGTAATAAGAGAGAGGGCCCCGCTGAAGCTTTCTTT	CASNKREGPAEAFF
TRBV27	NA	TRBJ2-7	NA	TGTGCCACCTCTCGCGCAGGCTTAACCTACGAGCAGTACTTC	CATSRAGLTYEQYF
TRBV7-9	NA	TRBJ2-1	TRBD2	TGTGCCAGCAGCGGGACTAGCGGGAGGGATGAGCAGTTCTTC	CASSGTSGRDEQFF
TRBV30	NA	TRBJ2-1	TRBD1	TGTGCCATACACAGGGGGACGGTTGAGCAGTTCTTC	CAIHRGTVEQFF
TRBV15	NA	TRBJ1-5	TRBD1	TGTGCCACCAGCAACAGGGGGAATCAGCCCCAGCATTTT	CATSNRGNQPQHF
TRBV27	NA	TRBJ2-2	TRBD2	TGTGCCAGCAGTTTGGCGGGAGGGAGGGGCGGGGAGCTGTTTTTT	CASSLAGGRGGELFF
TRBV27	NA	TRBJ2-3	NA	TGTGCCAGCAGAACCACCCCCACAGATACGCAGTATTTT	CASRTTPTDTQYF
TRBV9	NA	TRBJ2-1	NA	TGTGCCAGCAGCGTAGCGGGGATTTACAATGAGCAGTTCTTC	CASSVAGIYNEQFF
TRBV4-3	NA	TRBJ2-2	TRBD2	TGCGCCAGCAGCCAGGTGACTAGCGATAACACCGGGGAGCTGTTTTTT	CASSQVTSDNTGELFF
TRBV9	medium-sized	TRBJ2-7	NA	TGTGCCAGCAGTCCTTTTAGCGGTTCCTACGAGCAGTACTTC	CASSPFSGSYEQYF
TRBV7-7	NA	TRBJ2-5	NA	TGTGCTAGCACCCACGGTCCCCAAGAGACCCAGTACTTC	CASTHGPQETQYF